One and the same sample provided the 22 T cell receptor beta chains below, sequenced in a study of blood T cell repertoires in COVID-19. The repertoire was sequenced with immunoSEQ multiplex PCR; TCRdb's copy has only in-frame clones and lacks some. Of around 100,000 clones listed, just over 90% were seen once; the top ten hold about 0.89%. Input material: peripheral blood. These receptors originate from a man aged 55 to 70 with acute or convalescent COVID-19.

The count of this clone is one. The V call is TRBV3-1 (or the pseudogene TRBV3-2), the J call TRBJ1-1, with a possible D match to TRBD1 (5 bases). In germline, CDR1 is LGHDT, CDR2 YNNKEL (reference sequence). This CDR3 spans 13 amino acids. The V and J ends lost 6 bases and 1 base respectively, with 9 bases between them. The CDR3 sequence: CASRRTPNTEAFF. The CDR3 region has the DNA TGTGCCAGCAGGAGGACACCGAACACTGAAGCTTTCTTT.

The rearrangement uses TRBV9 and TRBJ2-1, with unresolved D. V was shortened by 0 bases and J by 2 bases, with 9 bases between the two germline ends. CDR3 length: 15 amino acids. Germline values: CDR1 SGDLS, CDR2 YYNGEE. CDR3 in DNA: TGTGCCAGCAGCGTAGTCCCAGGAACCTACAATGAGCAGTTCTTC. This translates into CASSVVPGTYNEQFF. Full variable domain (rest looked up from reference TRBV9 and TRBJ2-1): DSGVTQTPKHLITATGQRVTLRCSPRSGDLSVYWYQQSLDQGLQFLIQYYNGEERAKGNILERFSAQQFPDLHSELNLSSLELGDSALYFCASSVVPGTYNEQFFGPGTRLTVL.

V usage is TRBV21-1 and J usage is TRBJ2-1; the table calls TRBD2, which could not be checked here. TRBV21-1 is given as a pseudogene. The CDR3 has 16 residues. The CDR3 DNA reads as TGTGCCAGCAGTGGCCTACTAGCGGGAGATTATAATGAGCAGTTCTTC. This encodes CASSGLLAGDYNEQFF.

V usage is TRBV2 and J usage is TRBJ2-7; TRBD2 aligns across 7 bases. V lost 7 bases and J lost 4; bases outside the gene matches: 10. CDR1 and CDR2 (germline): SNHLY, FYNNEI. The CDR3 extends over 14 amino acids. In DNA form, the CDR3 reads TGTGCCAGCACCCCGACTAGCAGTTATTACGAGCAGTACTTC. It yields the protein CASTPTSSYYEQYF.

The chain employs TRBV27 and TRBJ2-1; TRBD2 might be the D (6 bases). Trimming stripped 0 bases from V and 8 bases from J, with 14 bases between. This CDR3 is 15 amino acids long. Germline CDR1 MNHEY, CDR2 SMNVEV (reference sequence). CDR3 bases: TGTGCCAGCAGTTTATCCGCCTCGTGGGGGGATGAGCAGTTCTTC. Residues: CASSLSASWGDEQFF.

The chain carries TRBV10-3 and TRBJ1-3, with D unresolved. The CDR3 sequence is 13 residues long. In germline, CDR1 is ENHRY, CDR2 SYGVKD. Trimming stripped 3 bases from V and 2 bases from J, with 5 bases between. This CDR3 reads CAISELPGNTIYF. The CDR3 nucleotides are TGTGCCATCAGTGAACTCCCTGGAAACACCATATATTTT.

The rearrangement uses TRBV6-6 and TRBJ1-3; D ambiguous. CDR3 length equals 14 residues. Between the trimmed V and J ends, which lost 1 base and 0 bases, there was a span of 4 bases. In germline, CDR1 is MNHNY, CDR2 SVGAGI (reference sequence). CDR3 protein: CASSYLSSGNTIYF. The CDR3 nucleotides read TGTGCCAGCAGTTACTTGAGCTCTGGAAACACCATATATTTT.

The CDR3 protein is CASSKVGTSAGDEQFF. The CDR3 coding sequence is TGTGCCAGCAGCAAAGTGGGGACTAGTGCCGGCGATGAGCAGTTCTTC. The V gene is TRBV21-1, the J gene TRBJ2-1; TRBD2, as called in the table, went unchecked against the DNA. TRBV21-1 is annotated as a pseudogene. The length of the CDR3 is 16 residues.

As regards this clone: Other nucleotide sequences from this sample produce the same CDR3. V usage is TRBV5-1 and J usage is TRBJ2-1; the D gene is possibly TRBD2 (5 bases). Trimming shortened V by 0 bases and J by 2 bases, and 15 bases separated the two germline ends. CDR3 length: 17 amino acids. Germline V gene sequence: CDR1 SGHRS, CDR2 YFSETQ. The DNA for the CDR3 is TGCGCCAGCAGCTTGGGGCTCGCGGGTGGTACCTACAATGAGCAGTTCTTC. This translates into CASSLGLAGGTYNEQFF.

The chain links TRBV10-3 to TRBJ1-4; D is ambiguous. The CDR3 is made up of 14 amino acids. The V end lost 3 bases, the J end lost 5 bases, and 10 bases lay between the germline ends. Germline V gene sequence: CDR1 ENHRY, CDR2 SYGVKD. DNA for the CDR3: TGTGCCATCAGTGAATTGGGAGGAAATGAAAAACTGTTTTTT. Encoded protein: CAISELGGNEKLFF.

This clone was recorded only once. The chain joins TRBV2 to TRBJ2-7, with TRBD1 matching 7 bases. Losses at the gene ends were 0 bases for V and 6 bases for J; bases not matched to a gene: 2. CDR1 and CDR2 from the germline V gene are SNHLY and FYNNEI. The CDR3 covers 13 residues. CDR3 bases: TGTGCCAGCAGTGAAGCGGCAGGGGGCGAGCAGTACGTC. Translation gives CASSEAAGGEQYV.

The CDR3 DNA is TGTGCCTGGAGTGGCGTCTTGGGCGAAGAGCAGTTCTTC. The encoded protein is CAWSGVLGEEQFF. This rearrangement joins TRBV30 to TRBJ2-1; D uncertain. With 1 base removed from V and 10 bases from J, the gap between germline ends came to 14 bases. The CDR3 loop spans 13 amino acids. Germline CDR1 GTSNPN, CDR2 SVGIG (reference sequence).

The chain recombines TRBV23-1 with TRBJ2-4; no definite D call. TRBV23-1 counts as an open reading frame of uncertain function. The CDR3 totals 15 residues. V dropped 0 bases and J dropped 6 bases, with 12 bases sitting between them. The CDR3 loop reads CASSQSRHLANIQYF. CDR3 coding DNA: TGCGCCAGCAGTCAATCCCGACACCTTGCAAACATTCAGTACTTC.

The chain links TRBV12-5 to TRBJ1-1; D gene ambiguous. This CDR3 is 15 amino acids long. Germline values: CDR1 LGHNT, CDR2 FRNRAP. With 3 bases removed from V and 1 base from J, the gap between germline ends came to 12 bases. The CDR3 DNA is TGTGCTAGTGGTTTTGGAGGAATAGAGAACACTGAAGCTTTCTTT. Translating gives CASGFGGIENTEAFF.

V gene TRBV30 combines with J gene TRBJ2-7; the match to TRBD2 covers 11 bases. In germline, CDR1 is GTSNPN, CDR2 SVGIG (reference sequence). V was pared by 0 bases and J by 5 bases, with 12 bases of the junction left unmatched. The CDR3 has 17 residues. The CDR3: CAWSVPLLAGAAHEQYV. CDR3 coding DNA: TGTGCCTGGAGTGTACCCCTACTAGCGGGAGCAGCCCACGAGCAGTACGTC.

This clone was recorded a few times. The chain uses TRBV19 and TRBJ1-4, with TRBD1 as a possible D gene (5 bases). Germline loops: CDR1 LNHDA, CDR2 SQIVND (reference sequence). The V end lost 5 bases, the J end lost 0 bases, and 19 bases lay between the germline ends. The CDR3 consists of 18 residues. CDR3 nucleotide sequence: TGTGCCAGTAGTCGCAACGGAGGGACGGGCGCAACTAATGAAAAACTGTTTTTT. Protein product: CASSRNGGTGATNEKLFF. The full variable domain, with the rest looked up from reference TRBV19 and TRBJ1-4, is DGGITQSPKYLFRKEGQNVTLSCEQNLNHDAMYWYRQDPGQGLRLIYYSQIVNDFQKGDIAEGYSVSREKKESFPLTVTSAQKNPTAFYLCASSRNGGTGATNEKLFFGSGTQLSVL.

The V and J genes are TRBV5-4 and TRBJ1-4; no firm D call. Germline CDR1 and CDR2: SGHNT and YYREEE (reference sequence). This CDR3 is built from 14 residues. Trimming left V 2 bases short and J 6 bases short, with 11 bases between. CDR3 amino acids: CASSLNGPYEKLFF. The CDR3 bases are TGTGCCAGCAGCTTAAATGGGCCCTATGAAAAACTGTTTTTT.

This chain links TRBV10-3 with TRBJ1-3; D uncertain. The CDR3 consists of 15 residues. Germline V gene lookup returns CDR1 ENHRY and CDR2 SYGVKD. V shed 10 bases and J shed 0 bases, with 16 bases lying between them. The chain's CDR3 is CATWADRVSGNTIYF. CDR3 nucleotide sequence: TGTGCCACCTGGGCCGACCGAGTCTCTGGAAACACCATATATTTT.

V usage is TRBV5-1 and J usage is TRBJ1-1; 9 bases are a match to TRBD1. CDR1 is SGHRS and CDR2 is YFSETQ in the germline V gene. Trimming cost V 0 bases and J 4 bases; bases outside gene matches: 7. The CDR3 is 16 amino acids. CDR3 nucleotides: TGCGCCAGCAGCTTGGGCCCACAGGGGGCCTCCACTGAAGCTTTCTTT. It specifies CASSLGPQGASTEAFF.

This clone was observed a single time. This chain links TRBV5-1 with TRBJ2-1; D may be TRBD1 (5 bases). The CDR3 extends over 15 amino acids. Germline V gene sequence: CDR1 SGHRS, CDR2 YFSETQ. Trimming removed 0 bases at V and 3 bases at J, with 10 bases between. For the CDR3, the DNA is TGCGCCAGCAGCTTGGGCCAGGGATACTACAATGAGCAGTTCTTC. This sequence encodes CASSLGQGYYNEQFF.

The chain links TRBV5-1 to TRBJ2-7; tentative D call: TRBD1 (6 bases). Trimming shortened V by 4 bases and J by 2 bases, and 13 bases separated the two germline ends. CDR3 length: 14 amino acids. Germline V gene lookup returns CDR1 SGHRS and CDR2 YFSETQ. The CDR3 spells CASSPDQGTYEQYF. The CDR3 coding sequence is TGCGCCAGCAGCCCGGACCAGGGGACCTACGAGCAGTACTTC.

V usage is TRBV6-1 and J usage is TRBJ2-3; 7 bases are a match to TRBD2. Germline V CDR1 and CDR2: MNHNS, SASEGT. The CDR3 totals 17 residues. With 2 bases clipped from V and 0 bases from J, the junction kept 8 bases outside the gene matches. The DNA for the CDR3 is TGTGCCAGCAGTGAACTCCGGGGGGATCCTAGCACAGATACGCAGTATTTT. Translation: CASSELRGDPSTDTQYF.